This passage covers 30 T cell receptor beta chains from one sample sequenced in a study of cytomegalovirus exposure and HLA in healthy donors. Primers included in the PCR were 60 Vbeta and 13 Jbeta primers. The repertoire was sequenced with immunoSEQ multiplex PCR; TCRdb's copy has only in-frame clones and lacks some. The sample yields some 190,000 clones, about 9.4% seen once. Sequencing used PBMCs. All receptors come from a woman aged 25 to 45 in good health and CMV-seropositive.

This clone was seen a few times. The V call is TRBV29-1, the J call TRBJ2-1, with TRBD2 identical over 14 bases. V was pared by 5 bases and J by 7 bases, with 7 bases of the junction left unmatched. This CDR3 comprises 15 residues. Looked up from germline, CDR1 is SQVTM and CDR2 is ANQGSEA. CDR3: CSVSPGTSGRNEQFF. For the CDR3, the DNA is TGCAGCGTTTCCCCCGGGACTAGCGGGAGAAATGAGCAGTTCTTC.

J is TRBJ1-4 and V is TRBV5-1; 7 bases align to TRBD1. V was clipped by 1 base and J by 7 bases; unmatched bases: 7. CDR3 length: 15 residues. From germline, CDR1 is SGHRS and CDR2 YFSETQ. Here the CDR3 reads CASSLRGGEGEKLFF. In DNA, the CDR3 is TGCGCCAGCAGCTTGCGAGGGGGCGAGGGTGAAAAACTGTTTTTT.

V is TRBV14 and J is TRBJ2-7; TRBD2 aligns across 10 bases. The CDR3 sequence is 16 residues long. Germline V gene sequence: CDR1 SGHDN, CDR2 FVKESK. After removal of 1 base from V and 3 bases from J, the junction contained 6 bases not matched to a gene. In DNA form, the CDR3 reads TGTGCCAGCAGCCAAGTAGGGACTAGCGCCCTCTACGAGCAGTACTTC. Its protein product is CASSQVGTSALYEQYF.

This clone was recorded once. The chain couples TRBV11-1 to TRBJ2-1; 9 nucleotides agree with TRBD1. Germline CDR1 is SGHAT and CDR2 is FQDESV (reference sequence). The CDR3 is 16 residues long. V trimming: 1 base; J trimming: 7 bases; junction bases outside the gene matches: 8. The CDR3 DNA follows: TGTGCCAGCAGCTTAGAAGGACAGGGGAAGAGGAATGAGCAGTTCTTC. It translates to CASSLEGQGKRNEQFF.

This clone was observed a handful of times. The V gene is TRBV6-6, the J gene TRBJ1-5; 7 positions match TRBD1. V gave up 2 bases and J gave up 4 bases; unmatched junction bases: 5. Germline assignment: CDR1 MNHNY and CDR2 SVGAGI (reference sequence). This CDR3 is 15 amino acids long. CDR3: CASSYNTGVNQPQHF. Written as DNA, the CDR3 is TGTGCCAGCAGTTACAACACAGGGGTTAATCAGCCCCAGCATTTT.

This clone was seen only a few times. Other DNA sequences from this sample encode an identical CDR3 as well. This sequence joins TRBV30 and TRBJ2-5; the match to TRBD1 covers 7 bases. Per germline, CDR1 GTSNPN and CDR2 SVGIG (reference sequence). This CDR3 spans 16 amino acids. The V gene end was trimmed by 1 base and the J gene end by 3 bases; junction bases not matched to a gene: 11. CDR3 in amino acids: CAWSEILGTVEETQYF. The DNA for the CDR3 is TGTGCCTGGAGTGAAATCCTCGGGACAGTCGAAGAGACCCAGTACTTC.

A few counts support this clone. CDR3 protein: CAREVPGGYEQYF. CDR3 sequence (DNA): TGCGCCAGAGAGGTCCCTGGGGGGTACGAGCAGTACTTC. The J gene is TRBJ2-7, the V gene TRBV10-1; perhaps TRBD2 as D (6 bases). Per germline, CDR1 WNHNN and CDR2 SYGVQD (reference sequence). The CDR3 is 13 residues long. The V end lost 9 bases, the J end lost 4 bases, and 16 bases lay between the germline ends.

The V and J genes are TRBV19 and TRBJ1-1; D not resolved. This CDR3 spans 13 amino acids. The germline gives CDR1 LNHDA, CDR2 SQIVND (reference sequence). V was cut by 5 bases and J by 2 bases, with 9 bases left in between. CDR3 protein: CASSWASNTEAFF. The CDR3 coding sequence is TGTGCCAGTAGTTGGGCCAGCAACACTGAAGCTTTCTTT.

This clone came up a few times. This rearrangement joins TRBV7-9 to TRBJ2-1; 9 nucleotides agree with TRBD2. The germline V gene has CDR1 SEHNR and CDR2 FQNEAQ (reference sequence). This CDR3 spans 18 amino acids. V gave up 7 bases and J gave up 7 bases; unmatched junction bases: 20. The CDR3 sequence is CASTSTKVAGGPRNEQFF. CDR3 in DNA: TGTGCCAGCACTTCCACTAAGGTGGCGGGAGGGCCCCGGAATGAGCAGTTCTTC.

Only a few counts were recorded for this clone. The chain has TRBV14 and TRBJ2-1, with a weak D call TRBD1 (6 bases). Germline V gene data show CDR1 as SGHDN and CDR2 as FVKESK. This CDR3 spans 16 amino acids. The ends were cut back, 4 bases at V and 6 bases at J, with 19 bases in the middle. The CDR3 DNA sequence: TGTGCCAGCAGCCCAAGTAACAGGGTCCCTTCCAATGAGCAGTTCTTC. Its translation: CASSPSNRVPSNEQFF.

The sample holds a few counts of this clone. V gene TRBV19 combines with J gene TRBJ1-2, with 8 bases identical to TRBD1. The CDR3 is made up of 17 amino acids. Losses at the gene ends were 4 bases for V and 6 bases for J; bases not matched to a gene: 16. Germline CDR1 is LNHDA and CDR2 is SQIVND (reference sequence). The CDR3 DNA is TGTGCCAGTAGTACCCCCTTAAATGACAGGGGAAGGAATGGCTACACCTTC. Translated: CASSTPLNDRGRNGYTF.

This clone has a handful of counts. The chain has TRBV6-5 and TRBJ2-1; D remains ambiguous. The germline gives CDR1 MNHEY, CDR2 SVGAGI. Trimming removed 6 bases from V and 4 bases from J, with 10 bases in between. The CDR3 has 13 amino acids. CDR3 bases: TGTGCCAGCAGCGCCCCTAATTACAATGAGCAGTTCTTC. This codes for CASSAPNYNEQFF.

This clone has only a few counts. The J gene is TRBJ2-3, the V gene TRBV6-6, with D possibly being TRBD1 (6 bases). This CDR3 has 14 amino acids. Trimming removed 7 bases at V and 5 bases at J, with 16 bases between. CDR1 is MNHNY and CDR2 is SVGAGI in the germline V gene (reference sequence). DNA of the CDR3: TGTGCCAGCACTCTTCAGGGGTCCGGAGATACGCAGTATTTT. This encodes CASTLQGSGDTQYF.

This chain links TRBV30 with TRBJ2-1; the D gene is possibly TRBD1 (5 bases). Germline V gene data show CDR1 as GTSNPN and CDR2 as SVGIG (reference sequence). The CDR3 has 13 residues. V lost 4 bases and J 2 bases, leaving 9 bases between the germline ends. The CDR3 loop reads CAWKRGPYNEQFF. The CDR3 DNA sequence: TGTGCCTGGAAAAGGGGCCCCTACAATGAGCAGTTCTTC.

This clone has only a few counts. V usage is TRBV9 and J usage is TRBJ2-7; D gene uncertain. Germline CDR1 SGDLS, CDR2 YYNGEE. The V and J ends lost 4 bases and 6 bases respectively, with 11 bases between them. The CDR3 runs to 12 residues. The CDR3 nucleotides read TGTGCCAGCAGCTTTTCTTCGGGCGAGCAGTACTTC. It translates to CASSFSSGEQYF.

The table lists this clone with a few counts. DNA for the CDR3: TGTGCCAGTAGTATATGGGGAGCAGGGGGAGTTACTGAAGCTTTCTTT. This codes for CASSIWGAGGVTEAFF. The chain employs TRBV19 and TRBJ1-1, with 7 bases lining up with TRBD1. From germline, CDR1 is LNHDA and CDR2 SQIVND (reference sequence). The trim removed 2 bases at V and 5 bases at J, leaving 11 bases unmatched. The CDR3 consists of 16 residues.

This clone occurred a few times. This sequence joins TRBV29-1 and TRBJ2-7; 7 positions match TRBD1. Germline trimming cut 4 bases from V and 2 bases from J; bases unmatched to any gene: 5. Looked up from germline, CDR1 is SQVTM and CDR2 is ANQGSEA. The CDR3 runs to 13 residues. The CDR3: CSVGPGQTYEQYF. For the CDR3, the DNA is TGCAGCGTTGGGCCGGGACAGACCTACGAGCAGTACTTC.

Only a few counts were recorded for this clone. The V call is TRBV6-1, the J call TRBJ2-3, with no clear D. Germline CDR1 is MNHNS and CDR2 is SASEGT. The CDR3 covers 10 residues. The germline V and J ends were trimmed by 5 bases and 8 bases, with 5 bases remaining between them. The CDR3: CASSHGTQYF. In DNA, the CDR3 is TGTGCCAGCAGTCACGGTACGCAGTATTTT.

This clone was detected only a few times. The V gene is TRBV5-4, the J gene TRBJ1-1; D perhaps matches TRBD1 (6 bases). This CDR3 spans 16 amino acids. Germline assignment: CDR1 SGHNT and CDR2 YYREEE (reference sequence). The V end was cut by 1 base, the J end by 0 bases, with 13 bases between. The CDR3 DNA reads as TGTGCCAGCAGCTTGTACCCCAGGGACATGAACACTGAAGCTTTCTTT. This translates into CASSLYPRDMNTEAFF.

This clone was observed a handful of times. This rearrangement joins TRBV27 to TRBJ2-2, with 7 bases aligning to TRBD1. Germline V CDR1 and CDR2: MNHEY, SMNVEV (reference sequence). The CDR3 contains 15 residues. With 4 bases clipped from V and 4 bases from J, the junction kept 6 bases outside the gene matches. The CDR3 nucleotides read TGTGCCAGCAGTTATACAGGGGCGGGCACCGGGGAGCTGTTTTTT. Its translation is CASSYTGAGTGELFF.

This clone showed up just a few times. V is TRBV5-6 and J is TRBJ2-5; 13 nucleotides align to TRBD2. The CDR3 length is 16 residues. Germline V lookup: CDR1 SGHDT, CDR2 YYEEEE. V lost 5 bases, J lost 5 bases, and 9 bases stayed unmatched. The CDR3 reads CASSSKTSGRRETQYF. For the CDR3, the DNA is TGTGCCAGCAGTTCGAAGACTAGCGGGAGGAGGGAGACCCAGTACTTC. The full variable domain, its missing parts supplied by reference TRBV5-6 and TRBJ2-5, is DAGVTQSPTHLIKTRGQQVTLRCSPKSGHDTVSWYQQALGQGPQFIFQYYEEEERQRGNFPDRFSGHQFPNYSSELNVNALLLGDSALYLCASSSKTSGRRETQYFGPGTRLLVL.

This clone was recorded a few times. Other DNA sequences within the sample encode an identical CDR3. V is TRBV30 and J is TRBJ1-6; TRBD1 is a possible D gene (5 bases). Trimming pared 4 bases from V and 6 bases from J, leaving 10 bases between. Germline V CDR1 and CDR2: GTSNPN, SVGIG (reference sequence). The CDR3 totals 13 residues. CDR3 sequence reads: CAWTQVANSPLHF. The DNA of the CDR3 is TGTGCCTGGACACAGGTGGCTAATTCACCCCTCCACTTT.

The rearrangement links TRBV9 to TRBJ2-5, with 9 positions matching TRBD2. Germline V CDR1 and CDR2: SGDLS, YYNGEE. V gave up 7 bases and J gave up 5 bases; unmatched junction bases: 9. The CDR3 spans 14 residues. DNA for the CDR3: TGTGCCAGCTCCAGGGCGGGAGGGCTGGAGACCCAGTACTTC. Residues: CASSRAGGLETQYF.

This clone was seen a handful of times. This chain uses TRBV7-9 with TRBJ2-1; 9 positions agree with TRBD1. The germline V gene encodes CDR1 SEHNR and CDR2 FQNEAQ (reference sequence). The CDR3 extends over 14 amino acids. V dropped 7 bases and J dropped 14; count of bases not matched to a gene: 15. Here the CDR3 reads CASNLMTGTGIEFF. The CDR3 nucleotides are TGTGCCAGCAACCTCATGACCGGGACAGGGATTGAGTTCTTC.

The sample holds a few counts of this clone. V gene TRBV6-5 combines with J gene TRBJ2-7, with D perhaps TRBD1 (5 bases). The V end lost 4 bases, the J end lost 6 bases, and 13 bases lay between the germline ends. CDR1 and CDR2 (germline): MNHEY, SVGAGI. The CDR3 loop spans 13 amino acids. CDR3 amino acids: CASSWTRGLEQYF. CDR3 nucleotides: TGTGCCAGCAGTTGGACACGTGGCCTCGAGCAGTACTTC.

This chain connects TRBV30 to TRBJ2-7; the D gene is possibly TRBD2 (6 bases). The CDR3 runs 11 residues. Germline V gene data show CDR1 as GTSNPN and CDR2 as SVGIG (reference sequence). Trimming cost V 3 bases and J 4 bases, with 7 bases left between them. CDR3 coding DNA: TGTGCCTGGAGCGGGAGTTACGAGCAGTACTTC. It is translated as CAWSGSYEQYF.

This clone appeared a few times. The V call is TRBV5-1, the J call TRBJ1-1; 8 bases align to TRBD1. This CDR3 is built from 16 residues. J lost 3 bases, V lost 3 bases, and 10 bases had no gene match. Germline V gene lookup returns CDR1 SGHRS and CDR2 YFSETQ. As DNA, the CDR3 is TGCGCCAGCAGCTATTACAGGGGGAGGGCGGACACTGAAGCTTTCTTT. Its protein is CASSYYRGRADTEAFF.

This clone was recorded a few times. This chain joins TRBV5-1 and TRBJ1-2; TRBD1 matches at 7 bases. This CDR3 comprises 16 residues. The trim removed 3 bases at V and 0 bases at J, leaving 8 bases unmatched. Germline CDR1 SGHRS, CDR2 YFSETQ. The DNA for the CDR3 is TGCGCCAGCAGCTCCGGGACAGCGAGGGCTAACTATGGCTACACCTTC. The encoded protein is CASSSGTARANYGYTF.

V and J are TRBV6-5 and TRBJ1-6; tentative D call: TRBD1 (6 bases). V was clipped by 2 bases and J by 4 bases, with 9 bases between them. Germline V gives CDR1 MNHEY, CDR2 SVGAGI. The CDR3 contains 15 residues. The CDR3 region is CASSYAGQYNSPLHF. The CDR3 nucleotides read TGTGCCAGCAGTTACGCCGGACAGTATAATTCACCCCTCCACTTT.

In this sample, this clone turned up a few times. J is TRBJ2-1 and V is TRBV19; 14 nucleotides line up with TRBD2. This CDR3 is 17 amino acids long. Germline CDR1 and CDR2: LNHDA and SQIVND (reference sequence). V lost 5 bases to trimming and J lost 8 bases; unmatched junction nucleotides: 11. Here the CDR3 DNA reads TGTGCCAGTAGTCCCCTTGGGACTAGCGGGAGCAGGGATGAGCAGTTCTTC. It codes for CASSPLGTSGSRDEQFF.